This record concerns one T cell receptor (beta chain) sequence. Its antigen is undetermined. The PCR made use of 60 Vbeta and 13 Jbeta primers. Using immunoSEQ multiplex PCR, the repertoire was profiled, and TCRdb retains in-frame clones only, with some absent. The profile shows around 140,000 clones, under 70% of them singletons. This sample is part of a study of cytomegalovirus exposure and HLA in healthy donors. Study background: Unique TCRs from HLA-typed donors, 65 million to 85 million of them, were held in an early data release.

Germline V gene sequence: CDR1 MDHEN, CDR2 SYDVKM. Trimming pared 2 bases from V and 4 bases from J, leaving 6 bases between. There are 13 residues in the CDR3. Notes on the study in general: There were some V segments, including TRBV6-2 and TRBV6-3, excluded as indistinguishable.

Sample: PBMCs. This clonotype originated in a woman aged 60-75 years in good health and CMV-seronegative. The V call is TRBV28, the J call TRBJ1-5; D not resolved. CDR3 coding DNA: TGTGCCAGCAGTTTACTCGGTAATCAGCCCCAGCATTTT. This codes for CASSLLGNQPQHF.